This TCR beta chain stems from a study of beta chain features in type 1 diabetes (dated by TCRdb to between 2018 and 2020). In terms of the full investigation: Mean age, gender distribution, total cell number and subset yield did not differ between patients and healthy donors. The study compared the TCRB repertoires of sorted circulating CD4+ T cell subsets in recently diagnosed type 1 diabetes patients with those in matched healthy donors. A total of roughly 100 million sorted cells were examined across all samples, and the number of cells per subset was strongly correlated with RNA yield. Regulatory and stem cell-like memory subsets were obtained from only 8 patients and roughly 8 healthy donors, while naive and central memory subsets were obtained from all 28 donors. Study-level results and caveats: Naive, central memory and regulatory TCRB repertoires appeared more similar among patients than among healthy donors. A moderate but significant shortening of TCRB CDR3 length was observed in type 1 diabetes patients in all four CD4+ subsets. At VDJ recombination sites, patients with type 1 diabetes made fewer insertions and deleted more nucleotides, a pattern implying thymic rearrangement abnormalities. HLA sub-analyses involved small numbers of individuals, so any influence of HLA type on TCRB rearrangement remained unresolved. Because cDNA was sequenced instead of genomic DNA, activated cells with high expression could be over-represented, although the groups did not differ in activation or CD3 levels. PCR might favor shorter templates, but patient and control samples were amplified and corrected together, so any skew would affect both groups equally.

The entire isolated RNA was reverse transcribed using the High Capacity cDNA Reverse Transcription Kit, and thus expressed TCRB transcripts were sequenced. Deep immunoSEQ sequencing was performed on naive, central memory and regulatory T cell samples, with an average of roughly 3.5 million total reads per sample. Sorted cells were lysed in RLT buffer, and RNA was extracted using DNase-treated RNeasy Micro or Mini kits according to cell number. Each cell subset was processed on its own to prevent cross-contamination, while patient and healthy donor samples were processed together. Using the immunoSEQ multiplex PCR, TCRB sequences were amplified from cDNA into 87-bp fragments spanning the CDR3 region. The amplicons were sequenced using the Illumina HiSeq platform. The published analysis was carried out like this. Synthetic template baselines were used to correct PCR bias computationally, reads within Hamming distance 2 were collapsed, and singletons that could not be merged were discarded. By aligning reads against IMGT, V, D and J genes, CDR3 length, and insertions or deletions at six rearrangement sites were assigned. Within each subset, clonotype counts were normalized to sorted cell number, after which true diversity and Gini coefficients were computed with the tcR R package. The overlap coefficient, calculated on TCRB nucleotide sequences, was used to quantify repertoire sharing. Out-of-frame TCRB sequences from naive cells were analyzed to stand in for the pre-selection repertoire. TCRdb holds this immuneACCESS table with in-frame rearrangements only. Some clones are missing; in checked studies, unresolved V genes explain under half, and the rest has no known cause. Clone size and V and J calls were adopted from that table, with D and trimming inferred from the DNA. The sample records around 650,000 clones, around 11% of which are singletons. The top ten clonotypes cover about 0.11% of the sample.

This clone was counted between two and nine times. Its antigen target is currently unknown. Per-base quality was not reported, and no clone a single base away is much larger than it. V drops 5 bases and J drops 11 bases, leaving 16 bases in between. CDR1 SGHTA and CDR2 FQGNSA were looked up in the germline V gene. The CDR3 contains 13 residues, cysteine and phenylalanine counted. The CDR3 DNA has 39 bases and is translated from base 1. From each donor, a single peripheral blood sample of about 100 mL on average was drawn into heparinised tubes. Using a panel that included CD45RO, CCR7, CD25, CD127, CD95 and CD27, naive, central memory, regulatory and stem cell-like memory CD4+ T cells were sorted on a BD FACSAria II. A purity above 95% was achieved for all sorted populations. PBMCs were isolated right away by Lymphoprep density gradient centrifugation and were stained directly, without culture. So that batch effects would be minimized, each experiment stained and sorted samples in pairs, pairing one healthy donor with one patient.

The chain is made from TRBV7-2 and TRBJ2-4; the D region is possibly TRBD1 or TRBD2, each matching across 5 bases. The sequencing input was naive CD4+ T cells from blood. The cell subset or site label on this specimen signifies: true naive CD4+ T cells. This receptor was obtained from a man aged 25-40 years with type 1 diabetes. The DNA sequence reads TGTGCCAGCAGCCCCCCGGGGCCCGGGGTTCAGTACTTC. Its translation is CASSPPGPGVQYF.